Listed below are T cell receptor beta chains from one sample, sequenced in a study of blood T cell repertoires in COVID-19. This table comes from immunoSEQ multiplex PCR, and its TCRdb copy is limited to in-frame clones, with some not included. Among 60,000 or so clones listed, approximately 90% were seen once. Sequencing was done on a sample of peripheral blood. The receptors derive from a human donor with active COVID-19. The donor label of this sample is uncertain. Each CDR3 is given with its conserved first and last residue. The D gene is left open where the match is weak. The size field is filled for only some rows; it gives once, few, many or a size class.

v_call,d_call,j_call,clone_size,cdr3_length,cdr3_nt,cdr3_aa
TRBV3-1/TRBV3-2,TRBD1,TRBJ1-2,-,14,TGTGCCAGCAGCCAAGGCCAGGGGGCCTATGGCTACACCTTC,CASSQGQGAYGYTF
TRBV6-5,TRBD2,TRBJ2-5,-,14,TGTGCCAGCACCCCGGGAGGGGGTCAAGAGACCCAGTACTTC,CASTPGGGQETQYF
TRBV27,TRBD1,TRBJ1-1,-,14,TGTGCCAGCAGTCTACAGGGGGGGAACACTGAAGCTTTCTTT,CASSLQGGNTEAFF
TRBV5-1,-,TRBJ1-4,-,14,TGCGCCAGCAGCCAAGGACAAGCAGTAACAAAACTGTTTTTT,CASSQGQAVTKLFF
TRBV28,TRBD1,TRBJ2-7,-,13,TGTGCCAGCAGCGCCGACAGGGGGTACGAGCAGTACTTC,CASSADRGYEQYF
TRBV10-2,TRBD2,TRBJ2-1,-,15,TGCGCCAGCAGGAGGACTAGCGGGAGGGACAATGAGCAGTTCTTC,CASRRTSGRDNEQFF
TRBV6-5,TRBD1,TRBJ2-5,-,14,TGTGCCAGCAGAGGCGGGACAGGGCAAGAGACCCAGTACTTC,CASRGGTGQETQYF
TRBV28,-,TRBJ2-7,-,12,TGTGCCAGCAGTTCCTTCGGGGGTGAGCAGTACTTC,CASSSFGGEQYF
TRBV3-1/TRBV3-2,TRBD1,TRBJ1-1,-,16,TGTGCCAGCAGCCAAGAACGAGGGGGCGCCGGCACTGAAGCTTTCTTT,CASSQERGGAGTEAFF
TRBV30,TRBD2,TRBJ2-1,-,15,TGTGCCTGGGCCACCGGGACTAGCGGGTCCGATGAGCAGTTCTTC,CAWATGTSGSDEQFF
TRBV6-6,TRBD2,TRBJ2-2,-,20,TGTGCCAGCAGTCCCCGTCCAAGGACTAGCGGGATCGCGAACACCGGGGAGCTGTTTTTT,CASSPRPRTSGIANTGELFF
TRBV19,TRBD1,TRBJ1-2,-,15,TGTGCCAGTAGTGCCGATTGGACAGGGGAGGATGGCTACACCTTC,CASSADWTGEDGYTF
TRBV29-1,TRBD2,TRBJ2-7,-,18,TGCAGCGTTGAGATAGGGCCTGGGACTAGCGGGAAAGCCTACGAGCAGTACTTC,CSVEIGPGTSGKAYEQYF
TRBV6-2/TRBV6-3,TRBD1,TRBJ2-4,-,17,TGTGCCAGCAGTTACTCTCCAAACAGGGGGCGAGTAAACATTCAGTACTTC,CASSYSPNRGRVNIQYF
TRBV6-4,TRBD2,TRBJ2-1,once,18,TGTGCCAGCAGTCGTATACTAGCGGGGGCCACAGGTAGCAATGAGCAGTTCTTC,CASSRILAGATGSNEQFF
TRBV3-1/TRBV3-2,TRBD2,TRBJ2-6,-,16,TGTGCCAGCAGCCACCCGGGGGGTTCTGGGGCCAACGTCCTGACTTTC,CASSHPGGSGANVLTF
TRBV10-1,-,TRBJ2-3,-,15,TGCGCCAGCAGTGAGCTGGGGCATGGCACAGATACGCAGTATTTT,CASSELGHGTDTQYF
TRBV29-1,-,TRBJ2-3,-,13,TGCAGCGTTAGACTCCCGAGCACAGATACGCAGTATTTT,CSVRLPSTDTQYF
TRBV10-3,-,TRBJ2-6,-,18,TGTGCCATCAGTGAGTCCGAGACACCGAGCTCTGGGGCCAACGTCCTGACTTTC,CAISESETPSSGANVLTF
TRBV27,TRBD1,TRBJ1-5,-,18,TGTGCCAGCAGTTTATTTGGGGACAGCTTTTATAGCAATCAGCCCCAGCATTTT,CASSLFGDSFYSNQPQHF
TRBV7-2,-,TRBJ1-4,once,13,TGTGCCAGCAGCTTAAATCAGGGCGAAAAACTGTTTTTT,CASSLNQGEKLFF
TRBV9,-,TRBJ1-3,-,15,TGTGCCAGCAGCGTAAATACAGGGAAAGGAAACACCATATATTTT,CASSVNTGKGNTIYF